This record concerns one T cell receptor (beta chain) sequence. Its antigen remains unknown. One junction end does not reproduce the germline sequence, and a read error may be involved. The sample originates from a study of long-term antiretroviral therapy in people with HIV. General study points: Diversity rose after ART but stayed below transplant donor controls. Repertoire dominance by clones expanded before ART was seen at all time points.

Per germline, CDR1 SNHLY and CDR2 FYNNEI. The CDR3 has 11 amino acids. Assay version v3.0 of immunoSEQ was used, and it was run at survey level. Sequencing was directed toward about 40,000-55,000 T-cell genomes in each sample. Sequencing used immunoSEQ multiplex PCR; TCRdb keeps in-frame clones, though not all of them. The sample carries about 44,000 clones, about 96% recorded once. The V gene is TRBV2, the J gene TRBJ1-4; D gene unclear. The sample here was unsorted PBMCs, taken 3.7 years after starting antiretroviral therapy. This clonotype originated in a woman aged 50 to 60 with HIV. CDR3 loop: CASSEALNMVF. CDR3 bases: TGTGCCAGCAGTGAAGCCCTAAATATGGTTTTT.